Sequencing of this T cell receptor beta chain was carried out in a study of blood T cell repertoires in COVID-19. The CDR3 spans 15 residues. Germline-derived CDR1 and CDR2 are SGHNT and YENEEA. Trimming at V came to 5 bases and at J to 1 base, leaving 6 bases not matched to a gene. As handled by the study authors: It was from reference gene primer amplification that nucleated cell counts were estimated. The data were produced by immunoSEQ multiplex PCR, yet TCRdb's version contains in-frame clones alone and is incomplete. That table furnishes V, J and clone size, whereas the DNA furnished D and trimming. The profile shows about 240,000 clones, roughly 82% of them singletons.

The genes are TRBV11-3 and TRBJ2-7, with 9 bases fitting TRBD2. Specimen: peripheral blood. This TCR was recovered from a man aged 80 or over with acute or convalescent COVID-19. The CDR3 region has the DNA TGTGCCAGCAGCCGTAGCGGGAGTCAATCCTACGAGCAGTACTTC. Residues: CASSRSGSQSYEQYF.